Below are 5 T cell receptor beta chains sequenced from a single sample in a study of Ad26.COV2.S vaccination and SARS-CoV-2 variants. Treatment here: some 20 received Ad26.COV2.S at low or high dose, single or two shots; a few received placebo; per-sample allocation not given. At day 63 after the first vaccine or placebo injection, samples were drawn. TCRdb's copy holds only in-frame clones and misses some; the assay was immunoSEQ multiplex PCR. The sample holds around 450,000 clones, 90% seen once. This specimen consisted of peripheral blood, obtained in a trial of Ad26.COV2.S vaccine versus placebo. These receptor sequences come from a person between 18 and 65 years old who received the Ad26.COV2.S COVID-19 vaccine or a placebo.

The chain couples TRBV5-4 to TRBJ2-2; D is undetermined. The CDR3 loop spans 16 amino acids. The germline V gene has CDR1 SGHNT and CDR2 YYREEE (reference sequence). Trimming took 0 bases from V and 8 from J, leaving 17 bases between them. The CDR3 here is CASSLATTSQAGELFF. The CDR3 nucleotides are TGTGCCAGCAGCTTGGCAACAACTTCACAAGCTGGGGAGCTGTTTTTT.

The chain has TRBV2 and TRBJ2-2; D unclear. The V end lost 1 base, the J end lost 9 bases, and 0 bases lay between the germline ends. The CDR3 is 10 amino acids. Germline V CDR1 and CDR2: SNHLY, FYNNEI. CDR3 residues: CASSEGELFF. Written as DNA, the CDR3 is TGTGCCAGCAGTGAAGGGGAGCTGTTTTTT.

The chain has TRBV28 and TRBJ2-3; tentatively, D is TRBD2 (5 bases). Between the trimmed V and J ends, which lost 6 bases and 0 bases, there was a span of 13 bases. CDR1 MDHEN and CDR2 SYDVKM come from the germline V gene. CDR3 length equals 15 residues. The CDR3 spells CASRDRTVSTDTQYF. The CDR3 coding sequence is TGTGCCAGCAGAGACCGGACTGTAAGCACAGATACGCAGTATTTT. The full variable domain, with the rest looked up from reference TRBV28 and TRBJ2-3, is DVKVTQSSRYLVKRTGEKVFLECVQDMDHENMFWYRQDPGLGLRLIYFSYDVKMKEKGDIPEGYSVSREKKERFSLILESASTNQTSMYLCASRDRTVSTDTQYFGPGTRLTVL.

The V and J genes are TRBV4-1 and TRBJ2-2; D ambiguous. The CDR3 is 14 residues long. Trimming took off 6 bases at V and 0 bases at J, with 8 bases between the two ends. Looked up from germline, CDR1 is MGHRA and CDR2 is YSYEKL. The CDR3 reads CASRDLSNTGELFF. CDR3 bases: TGCGCCAGCAGGGATCTCTCGAACACCGGGGAGCTGTTTTTT.

Here the CDR3 DNA reads TGTGCCAGCAGCTTCGACCGACCTGGGGGGGAGCTGTTTTTT. Encoded protein: CASSFDRPGGELFF. V is TRBV7-3 and J is TRBJ2-2; D gene ambiguous. The CDR3 has 14 residues. V lost 3 bases to trimming and J lost 8 bases, with 13 bases between them. CDR1 is SGHTA and CDR2 is FQGTGA in the germline V gene.